This passage covers 21 T cell receptor beta chains from one sample sequenced in a study of cytomegalovirus exposure and HLA in healthy donors. Use of 60 Vbeta and 13 Jbeta primers characterized the PCR. The data were produced by immunoSEQ multiplex PCR, yet TCRdb's version contains in-frame clones alone and is incomplete. The table lists about 160,000 clones, 70% to 90% of them singletons. Sequenced sample: PBMCs. Receptors originate from a man younger than 35 in good health and CMV-seropositive.

The chain employs TRBV12-5 and TRBJ2-1, with 13 bases aligning to TRBD2. Germline assignment: CDR1 LGHNT and CDR2 FRNRAP. The CDR3 is made up of 16 amino acids. V lost 0 bases and J lost 8; bases outside the gene matches: 4. The CDR3 reads CASGLVLAGGKHEQFF. The CDR3 DNA is TGTGCTAGTGGTTTGGTACTAGCGGGGGGGAAGCATGAGCAGTTCTTC.

V usage is TRBV5-8 and J usage is TRBJ2-2; D gene ambiguous. V gave up 4 bases and J gave up 1 base, with 14 bases separating them. Per germline, CDR1 SGHTS and CDR2 YDEGEE. The CDR3 has 16 residues. CDR3 DNA: TGTGCCAGCAGCCCACCTGACGGAGAGAACACCGGGGAGCTGTTTTTT. Translation gives CASSPPDGENTGELFF.

V gene TRBV9 combines with J gene TRBJ1-5; 9 bases align to TRBD1. The CDR3 extends over 14 amino acids. From germline, CDR1 is SGDLS and CDR2 YYNGEE. J was trimmed by 2 bases and V by 3 bases; bases with no gene match: 0. DNA of the CDR3: TGTGCCAGCAGCGGGACAGGGGGCAATCAGCCCCAGCATTTT. Translating it yields CASSGTGGNQPQHF.

CDR3 DNA: TGTGCCAGCAGCTCCACTGGAAACACCATATATTTT. The encoded protein is CASSSTGNTIYF. This chain uses TRBV5-4 with TRBJ1-3; D unclear. The ends were cut back, 3 bases at V and 2 bases at J, with 3 bases in the middle. Looked up from germline, CDR1 is SGHNT and CDR2 is YYREEE (reference sequence). This CDR3 comprises 12 residues.

This clone was detected a few times. J is TRBJ1-2 and V is TRBV7-2, with D tentatively TRBD1 (5 bases). Germline V gene sequence: CDR1 SGHTA, CDR2 FQGNSA. The CDR3 totals 14 residues. V was cut by 1 base and J by 4 bases, with 10 bases left in between. Here the CDR3 DNA reads TGTGCCAGCAGCTTAGACCAGGGTGGCTATGGCTACACCTTC. Its translation: CASSLDQGGYGYTF.

Relative to its sample, this clone is medium-sized. The V call is TRBV4-2, the J call TRBJ2-7, with 7 bases matching TRBD1. This CDR3 comprises 14 residues. Germline V gene sequence: CDR1 LGHNA, CDR2 YNFKEQ. J lost 3 bases, V lost 1 base, and 3 bases had no gene match. The CDR3 coding sequence is TGTGCCAGCAGCCAAGCGGGACAGAGCTACGAGCAGTACTTC. Its protein product is CASSQAGQSYEQYF.

The chain recombines TRBV11-2 with TRBJ1-2; TRBD1 agrees at 8 bases. The CDR3 runs 15 residues. Trimming took 0 bases from V and 4 from J; bases not matched to a gene: 4. Germline-derived CDR1 and CDR2 are SGHAT and FQNNGV. The CDR3 here is CASSLEPTGGYGYTF. Written as DNA, the CDR3 is TGTGCCAGCAGCTTAGAGCCAACAGGGGGCTATGGCTACACCTTC.

This clone has only a few counts. The chain carries TRBV7-2 and TRBJ2-3; 7 bases agree with TRBD1. The CDR3 runs to 15 residues. Trimming cost V 4 bases and J 2 bases; bases outside gene matches: 6. Germline CDR1 SGHTA, CDR2 FQGNSA. The CDR3 loop reads CASSSRQGYTDTQYF. CDR3 in DNA: TGTGCCAGCAGCTCCCGACAGGGATACACAGATACGCAGTATTTT. Filled out from reference TRBV7-2 and TRBJ2-3, the complete variable domain reads GAGVSQSPSNKVTEKGKDVELRCDPISGHTALYWYRQSLGQGLEFLIYFQGNSAPDKSGLPSDRFSAERTGGSVSTLTIQRTQQEDSAVYLCASSSRQGYTDTQYFGPGTRLTVL.

V is TRBV19 and J is TRBJ1-1; D not certain. V shed 3 bases and J shed 6 bases, with 8 bases lying between them. This CDR3 spans 12 amino acids. CDR1 and CDR2 (germline): LNHDA, SQIVND (reference sequence). Here the CDR3 DNA reads TGTGCCAGTAGTATTTCATCGGCTGAAGCTTTCTTT. As protein: CASSISSAEAFF.

The gene calls are TRBV7-9 and TRBJ1-1, with D perhaps matching TRBD1 (6 bases). Trimming shortened V by 5 bases and J by 2 bases, and 12 bases separated the two germline ends. The CDR3 is 14 amino acids. CDR1 is SEHNR, CDR2 FQNEAQ, per germline (reference sequence). CDR3 residues: CASSQQGPNTEAFF. The CDR3 DNA reads as TGTGCCAGCAGCCAACAGGGACCTAACACTGAAGCTTTCTTT.

V gene TRBV7-3 combines with J gene TRBJ2-3; TRBD1 might be the D (6 bases). There are 11 residues in the CDR3. V lost 5 bases and J 14 bases, leaving 14 bases between the germline ends. CDR1 and CDR2 from the germline V gene are SGHTA and FQGTGA. CDR3 amino acids: CASSPQGCPYF. In nucleotides, the CDR3 is TGTGCCAGCAGCCCCCAGGGGTGTCCGTATTTT. The full variable domain, completed using reference TRBV7-3 and TRBJ2-3, is GAGVSQTPSNKVTEKGKYVELRCDPISGHTALYWYRQSLGQGPEFLIYFQGTGAADDSGLPNDRFFAVRPEGSVSTLKIQRTERGDSAVYLCASSPQGCPYFGPGTRLTVL.

Written as DNA, the CDR3 is TGTGCCAGCAGGCCGGGACAGGAAAACGAGCAGTACTTC. Amino acid sequence: CASRPGQENEQYF. The V call is TRBV2, the J call TRBJ2-5, with TRBD1 matching over 8 bases. The J call may be in error: the DNA end matches TRBJ2-7 better. Germline V lookup: CDR1 SNHLY, CDR2 FYNNEI. CDR3 size: 13 residues.

This chain links TRBV27 with TRBJ2-7; a possible D gene is TRBD2 (6 bases). In germline, CDR1 is MNHEY, CDR2 SMNVEV (reference sequence). The V gene lost 2 bases and the J gene lost 1 base, with 12 bases spanning the gap. The length of the CDR3 is 15 residues. CDR3 loop: CASSLRGTGSYEQYF. CDR3 nucleotide sequence: TGTGCCAGCAGTTTAAGAGGGACTGGTTCCTACGAGCAGTACTTC.

The chain joins TRBV30 to TRBJ1-2; TRBD1 matches 11 bases. CDR1 is GTSNPN, CDR2 SVGIG, per germline (reference sequence). The V and J ends lost 2 bases and 2 bases, in that order; junction bases with no gene match: 7. The CDR3 is 16 residues long. For the CDR3, the DNA is TGTGCCTGGAGTCCCCAAGGGGACAGGGGGAACTATGGCTACACCTTC. It translates to CAWSPQGDRGNYGYTF.

In DNA, the CDR3 is TGTGCCAGCAGGGGACTTTCCTACAATGAGCAGTTCTTC. It encodes CASRGLSYNEQFF. This chain links TRBV6-1 with TRBJ2-1; weak D call: TRBD2 (6 bases). CDR3 size: 13 residues. Germline V gene lookup returns CDR1 MNHNS and CDR2 SASEGT. V lost 6 bases to trimming and J lost 1 base, with 7 bases between them.

This chain uses TRBV9 with TRBJ1-3, with 7 bases aligning to TRBD1. J gave up 0 bases and V 4 bases, and 1 base lay outside the gene matches. The CDR3 is 14 amino acids. Per the germline V gene, CDR1 is SGDLS and CDR2 is YYNGEE. CDR3 in amino acids: CASSPGGSGNTIYF. In nucleotides, the CDR3 is TGTGCCAGCAGCCCAGGGGGCTCTGGAAACACCATATATTTT.

The chain is built from TRBV10-2 and TRBJ2-7, with a weak D call TRBD1 (5 bases). CDR3 size: 13 residues. Germline values: CDR1 WSHSY, CDR2 SAAADI. Trimming stripped 7 bases from V and 4 bases from J, with 14 bases between. The CDR3 coding sequence is TGCGCCAGCACCCTCCTCGCAGGGTACGAGCAGTACTTC. Encoded protein: CASTLLAGYEQYF.

The chain combines TRBV10-3 with TRBJ1-4; tentative D call: TRBD1 (6 bases). Looked up from germline, CDR1 is ENHRY and CDR2 is SYGVKD. Trimming took 11 bases from V and 5 from J, leaving 15 bases between them. CDR3 length: 13 residues. CDR3 protein: CASTAGGNEKLFF. The CDR3 nucleotides read TGTGCCTCGACTGCGGGGGGCAATGAAAAACTGTTTTTT.

The rearrangement uses TRBV4-1 and TRBJ2-7; 8 nucleotides align to TRBD2. The germline V gene has CDR1 MGHRA and CDR2 YSYEKL. This CDR3 region has 16 residues. With V trimmed by 6 bases and J by 7 bases, 17 bases remained unmatched. The CDR3 region has the DNA TGCGCCAGCAGTCTCGGGGCGGGGGGAGCTACTAAGGAGCAGTACTTC. The encoded protein is CASSLGAGGATKEQYF.

The chain's CDR3 is CASSQGAPNEKLFF. The CDR3 nucleotides are TGTGCCAGCTCACAGGGTGCCCCTAATGAAAAACTGTTTTTT. This rearrangement joins TRBV6-5 to TRBJ1-4, with a possible D match to TRBD1 (6 bases). There are 14 residues in the CDR3. Trimming shortened V by 8 bases and J by 3 bases, and 13 bases separated the two germline ends. Germline V gene data show CDR1 as MNHEY and CDR2 as SVGAGI.

The V and J genes are TRBV9 and TRBJ1-2; possibly TRBD1 for D (6 bases). Germline V gives CDR1 SGDLS, CDR2 YYNGEE. V was pared by 3 bases and J by 8 bases, with 20 bases between. The CDR3 is 15 residues long. CDR3 sequence (DNA): TGTGCCAGCAGCGACAGGGTCATGGCCGTATCGGGCTACACCTTC. Translation: CASSDRVMAVSGYTF.